Listed here are 30 T cell receptor beta chains from one sample, sequenced in a study of blood T cell repertoires in COVID-19. Profiled with immunoSEQ multiplex PCR; TCRdb holds only in-frame clones, not every one. The data hold approximately 75,000 clones, with under 80% observed a single time. The sequenced material came from peripheral blood. Source of these receptors: a human donor with acute or convalescent COVID-19. The donor label of this sample is uncertain.

The J gene is TRBJ2-2, the V gene TRBV2; 7 positions match TRBD1. Unmatched junction bases numbered 4, after V lost 6 bases and J lost 0 bases. This CDR3 contains 15 residues. CDR1 and CDR2 (germline): SNHLY, FYNNEI. CDR3 coding DNA: TGTGCCAGCAGGACAGGGTTCGCGAACACCGGGGAGCTGTTTTTT. This codes for CASRTGFANTGELFF.

The V and J genes are TRBV28 and TRBJ2-1; D uncertain. Germline CDR1 and CDR2: MDHEN and SYDVKM. The CDR3 is 11 amino acids. V lost 6 bases to trimming and J lost 7 bases, with 7 bases between them. The CDR3 DNA is TGTGCCAGCAGAGCCTGGAATGAGCAGTTCTTC. Protein product: CASRAWNEQFF.

This chain uses TRBV12-3 or TRBV12-4 with TRBJ1-6; 7 positions agree with TRBD1. This CDR3 has 12 amino acids. After removal of 5 bases from V and 9 bases from J, the junction contained 1 base not matched to a gene. CDR3 residues: CASSTGVSPLHF. For the CDR3, the DNA is TGTGCCAGCAGTACAGGGGTTTCACCCCTCCACTTT.

The genes are TRBV7-2 and TRBJ2-1, with 10 bases matching TRBD1. This CDR3 is 17 amino acids long. Germline CDR1 and CDR2: SGHTA and FQGNSA. Trimming at V came to 6 bases and at J to 2 bases, leaving 10 bases not matched to a gene. The chain's CDR3 is CASRNRGGQGTYNEQFF. The DNA of the CDR3 is TGTGCCAGCAGAAATCGTGGGGGACAGGGGACCTACAATGAGCAGTTCTTC.

J is TRBJ2-7 and V is TRBV7-2; D might be TRBD2 (5 bases). This CDR3 is built from 14 residues. The V gene's germline CDR1 is SGHTA and CDR2 FQGNSA. Deletions cut 2 bases from V and 2 bases from J, with 10 bases between. DNA for the CDR3: TGTGCCAGCAGCTTAAGTCGGGGAGCCTACGAGCAGTACTTC. Protein: CASSLSRGAYEQYF.

The chain employs TRBV6-5 and TRBJ2-7; 7 bases align to TRBD1. Trimming removed 10 bases from V and 4 bases from J; junction bases left unmatched: 4. The CDR3 is 11 amino acids. CDR1 and CDR2 from the germline V gene are MNHEY and SVGAGI. The CDR3 sequence: CATHRGYEQYF. Written as DNA, the CDR3 is TGTGCCACCCACAGGGGATACGAGCAGTACTTC.

This clone was counted once. The rearrangement links TRBV12-5 to TRBJ2-1; 11 bases line up with TRBD2. This CDR3 is built from 17 residues. V was pared by 1 base and J by 4 bases, with 6 bases of the junction left unmatched. CDR1 and CDR2 from the germline V gene are LGHNT and FRNRAP. The CDR3 coding sequence is TGTGCTAGTGGTTTGGGAACTAGCGGGAGAGCTTACAATGAGCAGTTCTTC. Translated: CASGLGTSGRAYNEQFF.

The chain couples TRBV14 to TRBJ2-5; 8 bases are shared with TRBD2. Germline V CDR1 and CDR2: SGHDN, FVKESK. This CDR3 has 15 residues. Unmatched junction bases numbered 8, after V lost 6 bases and J lost 2 bases. This CDR3 reads CASSPGTRAQETQYF. The CDR3 bases are TGTGCCAGCAGTCCCGGGACTAGGGCACAAGAGACCCAGTACTTC.

The chain has TRBV7-9 and TRBJ1-6, with D tentatively TRBD1 (5 bases). CDR3 length: 16 amino acids. Germline values: CDR1 SEHNR, CDR2 FQNEAQ (reference sequence). Deletions cut 5 bases from V and 5 bases from J, with 16 bases between. CDR3 region: CASSLRPTENNSPLHF. Written as DNA, the CDR3 is TGTGCCAGCAGCCTCCGGCCGACAGAAAATAATTCACCCCTCCACTTT. The full variable domain, its missing parts supplied by reference TRBV7-9 and TRBJ1-6, is DTGVSQNPRHKITKRGQNVTFRCDPISEHNRLYWYRQTLGQGPEFLTYFQNEAQLEKSRLLSDRFSAERPKGSFSTLEIQRTEQGDSAMYLCASSLRPTENNSPLHFGNGTRLTVT.

Only one count was recorded for this clone. The chain has TRBV5-1 and TRBJ1-3; 7 nucleotides align to TRBD1. This CDR3 spans 17 amino acids. With 0 bases clipped from V and 0 bases from J, the junction kept 6 bases outside the gene matches. The germline V gene encodes CDR1 SGHRS and CDR2 YFSETQ. The CDR3 loop reads CASSLEGAGGSGNTIYF. CDR3 DNA: TGCGCCAGCAGCTTGGAGGGAGCAGGGGGCTCTGGAAACACCATATATTTT.

The chain links TRBV7-6 to TRBJ1-3; D is perhaps TRBD1 (5 bases). The CDR3 has 16 residues. Trimming cost V 4 bases and J 0 bases, with 13 bases left between them. The germline gives CDR1 SGHVS, CDR2 FNYEAQ. In DNA, the CDR3 is TGTGCCAGCAGCTCGGAGGGGTCTTCCTCTGGAAACACCATATATTTT. This encodes CASSSEGSSSGNTIYF.

The CDR3 loop reads CASKSGTGYVAQYF. The CDR3 region has the DNA TGTGCCAGCAAATCAGGGACAGGGTATGTGGCCCAGTACTTC. V usage is TRBV7-6 and J usage is TRBJ2-5, with 9 bases fitting TRBD1. This CDR3 region has 14 residues. Trimming at V came to 7 bases and at J to 9 bases, leaving 12 bases not matched to a gene. Looked up from germline, CDR1 is SGHVS and CDR2 is FNYEAQ.

The chain couples TRBV18 to TRBJ2-1; D might be TRBD2 (5 bases). Germline assignment: CDR1 KGHSH and CDR2 LQKENI. This CDR3 contains 15 residues. Trimming cost V 3 bases and J 0 bases, with 9 bases left between them. CDR3 amino acids: CASSPLGSSYNEQFF. The CDR3 DNA reads as TGTGCCAGCTCACCCTTGGGGAGCTCCTACAATGAGCAGTTCTTC.

V gene TRBV18 combines with J gene TRBJ2-7; tentatively, D is TRBD2 (6 bases). V gave up 2 bases and J gave up 1 base, with 15 bases separating them. The V gene's germline CDR1 is KGHSH and CDR2 LQKENI. The CDR3 sequence is 16 residues long. As DNA, the CDR3 is TGTGCCAGCTCACCAATCCCGGACTACTGGTCCTACGAGCAGTACTTC. Amino acid sequence: CASSPIPDYWSYEQYF.

V usage is TRBV13 and J usage is TRBJ2-4, with D possibly matching TRBD1 (5 bases). CDR1 and CDR2 (germline): PRHDT, FYEKMQ (reference sequence). The CDR3 consists of 19 residues. V lost 5 bases and J lost 1, with 24 bases in between. The CDR3 DNA is TGTGCCAGCAGCGCTCCAAACGGACACCCTAAACTGGCCAAAAACATTCAGTACTTC. Amino acid sequence: CASSAPNGHPKLAKNIQYF.

This sequence joins TRBV7-6 and TRBJ2-5; the match to TRBD2 covers 15 bases. From germline, CDR1 is SGHVS and CDR2 FNYEAQ. The V and J ends lost 2 bases and 4 bases, in that order; junction bases with no gene match: 5. This CDR3 has 17 amino acids. This chain's CDR3 is CASSLWTSGGVGETQYF. The CDR3 region has the DNA TGTGCCAGCAGCTTATGGACTAGCGGGGGGGTTGGAGAGACCCAGTACTTC.

The J gene is TRBJ2-2, the V gene TRBV9; 8 positions match TRBD1. The CDR3 consists of 17 residues. Germline V lookup: CDR1 SGDLS, CDR2 YYNGEE. Germline trimming cut 0 bases from V and 4 bases from J; bases unmatched to any gene: 8. The CDR3 here is CASSVAPQGAGTGELFF. CDR3 sequence (DNA): TGTGCCAGCAGCGTAGCTCCCCAGGGGGCCGGCACCGGGGAGCTGTTTTTT.

The chain employs TRBV12-3 or TRBV12-4 and TRBJ2-1, with D unclear. The CDR3 is 12 amino acids. The ends were cut back, 2 bases at V and 6 bases at J, with 5 bases in the middle. The CDR3: CASSLSVNEQFF. The DNA for the CDR3 is TGTGCCAGCAGTTTATCTGTCAATGAGCAGTTCTTC.

The chain has TRBV9 and TRBJ2-2; 8 nucleotides agree with TRBD1. The CDR3 totals 14 residues. V lost 3 bases, J lost 3 bases, and 1 base stayed unmatched. The germline V gene has CDR1 SGDLS and CDR2 YYNGEE. The CDR3, as DNA: TGTGCCAGCAGCGCGACAGGGGACACCGGGGAGCTGTTTTTT. It codes for CASSATGDTGELFF. Variable domain in full (rest from reference TRBV9 and TRBJ2-2): DSGVTQTPKHLITATGQRVTLRCSPRSGDLSVYWYQQSLDQGLQFLIQYYNGEERAKGNILERFSAQQFPDLHSELNLSSLELGDSALYFCASSATGDTGELFFGEGSRLTVL.

DNA for the CDR3: TGTGCCAGCAGTGATTTCTGGGGGAGGGGTGAAAAACTGTTTTTT. Protein product: CASSDFWGRGEKLFF. The chain combines TRBV6-1 with TRBJ1-4; D might be TRBD1 (5 bases). V lost 3 bases and J lost 7, with 15 bases in between. CDR1 is MNHNS and CDR2 is SASEGT in the germline V gene. This CDR3 is 15 amino acids long.

This clone was detected only once. The chain has TRBV7-9 and TRBJ1-6; a weak D match, TRBD1 (5 bases). Germline CDR1 is SEHNR and CDR2 is FQNEAQ (reference sequence). The CDR3 is 14 residues long. Trimming stripped 3 bases from V and 7 bases from J, with 10 bases between. CDR3 in amino acids: CASSLNGANSPLHF. The CDR3, as DNA: TGTGCCAGCAGCTTGAATGGGGCGAATTCACCCCTCCACTTT.

The V and J genes are TRBV24-1 and TRBJ2-5, with D possibly matching TRBD1 (5 bases). The length of the CDR3 is 15 residues. In germline, CDR1 is KGHDR, CDR2 SFDVKD. The V end was cut by 3 bases, the J end by 5 bases, with 15 bases between. The CDR3 sequence is CATSDPQTDTETQYF. CDR3 nucleotide sequence: TGTGCCACCAGTGATCCCCAGACAGACACGGAGACCCAGTACTTC.

The gene calls are TRBV20-1 and TRBJ2-2, with a possible D match to TRBD1 (5 bases). Trimming removed 3 bases at V and 5 bases at J, with 10 bases between. The CDR3 has 13 amino acids. CDR1 is DFQATT and CDR2 is SNEGSKA in the germline V gene (reference sequence). The CDR3 sequence: CSASRQNTGELFF. The CDR3 DNA sequence: TGCAGTGCTAGTAGACAGAATACCGGGGAGCTGTTTTTT.

The V and J genes are TRBV4-1 and TRBJ2-3; 7 bases map to TRBD2. V shed 2 bases and J 1 base; nucleotides not matched to a gene: 0. Per the germline V gene, CDR1 is MGHRA and CDR2 is YSYEKL. This CDR3 contains 14 residues. The chain's CDR3 is CASSQSGGTDTQYF. The CDR3 nucleotides are TGCGCCAGCAGCCAAAGCGGGGGCACAGATACGCAGTATTTT.

The chain has TRBV10-1 and TRBJ2-1; 8 nucleotides match TRBD1. Germline CDR1 WNHNN, CDR2 SYGVQD (reference sequence). The CDR3 spans 16 residues. V was clipped by 2 bases and J by 8 bases; unmatched bases: 11. Here the CDR3 reads CASSEGRRQGIYEQFF. Written as DNA, the CDR3 is TGCGCCAGCAGTGAGGGAAGGAGACAGGGGATATATGAGCAGTTCTTC.

This clone occurred once. The chain employs TRBV21-1 and TRBJ1-2; the tabulated D call, TRBD1, remains unverified against the DNA. TRBV21-1 is a documented pseudogene. The CDR3 consists of 15 residues. The CDR3 region is CASSIRQYANYGYTF. For the CDR3, the DNA is TGTGCCAGCAGCATCCGACAGTATGCTAACTATGGCTACACCTTC.

This chain uses TRBV6-5 with TRBJ1-1; TRBD1 matches 7 bases. This CDR3 has 13 residues. Germline loops: CDR1 MNHEY, CDR2 SVGAGI. With 7 bases clipped from V and 0 bases from J, the junction kept 2 bases outside the gene matches. For the CDR3, the DNA is TGTGCCAGCACCCAGGGGGTGAACACTGAAGCTTTCTTT. Its translation is CASTQGVNTEAFF.

The rearrangement links TRBV21-1 to TRBJ1-5; TRBD1, the table's D call, was not compared with the DNA. TRBV21-1 is a recognized pseudogene. The CDR3 has 17 residues. The CDR3 spells CASSNGDRGYSNQPQHF. CDR3 sequence (DNA): TGTGCCAGCAGCAATGGGGACAGGGGATATAGCAATCAGCCCCAGCATTTT.

This clone has just one count. The chain joins TRBV27 to TRBJ1-4; no reliable D call. Trimming removed 8 bases from V and 6 bases from J, with 16 bases in between. In germline, CDR1 is MNHEY, CDR2 SMNVEV (reference sequence). The CDR3 extends over 14 amino acids. The CDR3 DNA follows: TGTGCCAGCCCCCGCCGGGTAGCCGATGAAAAACTGTTTTTT. Translation: CASPRRVADEKLFF.

The table lists this clone with a count of one. This chain joins TRBV28 and TRBJ1-2; D ambiguous. The V gene lost 6 bases and the J gene lost 8 bases, with 13 bases spanning the gap. The CDR3 loop spans 12 amino acids. Germline V gives CDR1 MDHEN, CDR2 SYDVKM. In nucleotides, the CDR3 is TGTGCCAGCAGGGAGGCGCCTTGGGGCTACACCTTC. Protein sequence: CASREAPWGYTF.